One TCR beta chain is described in this entry. Its target is unknown. One end of the junction fails to match germline, which may point to a read error. This sample was taken from a study of tumor and adjacent non-tumor tissue in lung cancer. Study as a whole: Each sample yielded a few million productive TCRbeta reads on average. The study, taken as a whole, reports: Normal lung showed higher cumulative top 100 clone frequency than tumor. Shorter survival was associated with higher TCR diversity in tumors. Compared with tumor, normal lung showed significantly lower TCR diversity.

CDR1 is DFQATT, CDR2 SNEGSKA, per germline (reference sequence). The CDR3 is 16 amino acids. A modified ARM-PCR protocol with three rounds of nested PCR amplified TCRbeta. TCRdb re-called the multiplex PCR reads with MiXCR, one entry per CDR3 protein. Among roughly 70,000 distinct CDR3 sequences listed, nearly 70% were seen once. RNA was extracted from bulk tissue without any cell sorting. The normal lung tissue was taken more than 3 cm from the tumor edge. The genes are TRBV20-1 and TRBJ2-5; 11 positions match TRBD2. Sample: distant non-tumor lung tissue. The receptor was derived from a woman aged 45 to 65 with non-small cell lung cancer. For the CDR3, the DNA is TGCAGTGCTAGGGGACTAGCGGTTACAAATCAAGAGACCCAATACTTC. Protein: CSARGLAVTNQETQYF.